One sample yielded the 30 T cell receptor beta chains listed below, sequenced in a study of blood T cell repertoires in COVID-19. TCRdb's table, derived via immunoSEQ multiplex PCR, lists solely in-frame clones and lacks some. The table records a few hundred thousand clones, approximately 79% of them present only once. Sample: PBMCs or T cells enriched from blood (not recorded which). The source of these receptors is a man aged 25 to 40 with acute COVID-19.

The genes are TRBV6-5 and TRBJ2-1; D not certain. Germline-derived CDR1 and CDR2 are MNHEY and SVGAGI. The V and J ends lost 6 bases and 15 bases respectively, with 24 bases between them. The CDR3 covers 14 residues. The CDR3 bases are TGTGCCAGCAGCTCACAGTTCTCCTCTCAGAGCCCGTTCTTC. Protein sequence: CASSSQFSSQSPFF.

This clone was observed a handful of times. CDR3 sequence reads: CASNSRTGYADTQYF. The CDR3 coding sequence is TGTGCCAGTAACTCTCGGACAGGGTATGCAGATACGCAGTATTTT. V and J are TRBV19 and TRBJ2-3; 8 nucleotides agree with TRBD1. The ends lost 7 bases at V and 4 bases at J; junction bases unmatched: 10. CDR3 length: 15 amino acids. The germline V gene has CDR1 LNHDA and CDR2 SQIVND (reference sequence).

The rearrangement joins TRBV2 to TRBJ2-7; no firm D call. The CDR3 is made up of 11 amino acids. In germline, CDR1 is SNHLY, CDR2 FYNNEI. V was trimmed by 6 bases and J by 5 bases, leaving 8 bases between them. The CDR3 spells CASRHRNEQYV. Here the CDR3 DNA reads TGTGCCAGCAGGCACAGAAACGAGCAGTACGTC.

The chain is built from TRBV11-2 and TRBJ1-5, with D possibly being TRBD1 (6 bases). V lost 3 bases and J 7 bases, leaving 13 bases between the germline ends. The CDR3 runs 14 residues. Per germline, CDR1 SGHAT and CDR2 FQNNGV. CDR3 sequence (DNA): TGTGCCAGCAGCTTGACAGGTGGTAGGCAGCCCCAGCATTTT. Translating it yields CASSLTGGRQPQHF.

CDR3 loop: CASSKDRLNTEAFF. The DNA of the CDR3 is TGTGCCAGCTCAAAGGACAGGCTGAACACTGAAGCTTTCTTT. This rearrangement joins TRBV18 to TRBJ1-1; 7 nucleotides align to TRBD1. Germline assignment: CDR1 KGHSH and CDR2 LQKENI. CDR3 size: 14 residues. V dropped 5 bases and J dropped 0; count of bases not matched to a gene: 3. Full variable domain (rest looked up from reference TRBV18 and TRBJ1-1): NAGVMQNPRHLVRRRGQEARLRCSPMKGHSHVYWYRQLPEEGLKFMVYLQKENIIDESGMPKERFSAEFPKEGPSILRIQQVVRGDSAAYFCASSKDRLNTEAFFGQGTRLTVV.

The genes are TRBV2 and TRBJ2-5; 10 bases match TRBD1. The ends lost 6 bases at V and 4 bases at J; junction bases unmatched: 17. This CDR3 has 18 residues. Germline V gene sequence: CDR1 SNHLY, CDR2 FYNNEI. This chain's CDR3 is CASRPGTGDSAVGETQYF. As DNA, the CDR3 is TGTGCCAGCAGACCCGGGACAGGGGATTCCGCGGTCGGAGAGACCCAGTACTTC. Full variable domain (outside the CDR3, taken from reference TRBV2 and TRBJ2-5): EPEVTQTPSHQVTQMGQEVILRCVPISNHLYFYWYRQILGQKVEFLVSFYNNEISEKSEIFDDQFSVERPDGSNFTLKIRSTKLEDSAMYFCASRPGTGDSAVGETQYFGPGTRLLVL.

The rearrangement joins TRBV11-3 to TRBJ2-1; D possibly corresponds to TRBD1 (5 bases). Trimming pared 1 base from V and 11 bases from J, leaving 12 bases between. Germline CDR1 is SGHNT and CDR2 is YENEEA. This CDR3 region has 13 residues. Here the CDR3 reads CASSLAFAGQQFF. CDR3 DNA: TGTGCCAGCAGCTTAGCCTTCGCAGGGCAGCAGTTCTTC.

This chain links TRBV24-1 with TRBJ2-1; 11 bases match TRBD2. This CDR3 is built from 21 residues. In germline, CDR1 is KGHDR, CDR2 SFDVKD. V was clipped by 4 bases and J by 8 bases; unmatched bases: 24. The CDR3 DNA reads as TGTGCCACCAGTGACTTTCGACCGGGACTAGCGGATGTTATCCTGACCGATGAGCAGTTCTTC. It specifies CATSDFRPGLADVILTDEQFF.

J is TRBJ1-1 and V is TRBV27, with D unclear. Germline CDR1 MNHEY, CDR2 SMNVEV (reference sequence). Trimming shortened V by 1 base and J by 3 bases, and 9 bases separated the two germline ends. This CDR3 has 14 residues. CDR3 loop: CASSLWTGDTEAFF. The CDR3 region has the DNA TGTGCCAGCAGTTTATGGACGGGAGACACTGAAGCTTTCTTT.

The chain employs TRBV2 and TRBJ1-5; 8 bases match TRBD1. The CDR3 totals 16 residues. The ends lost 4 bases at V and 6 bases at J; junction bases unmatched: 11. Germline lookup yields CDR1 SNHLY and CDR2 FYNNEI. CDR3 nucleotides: TGTGCCAGCAGTGGCTCTCCGGACAGGGTGGGTCAGCCCCAGCATTTT. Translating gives CASSGSPDRVGQPQHF.

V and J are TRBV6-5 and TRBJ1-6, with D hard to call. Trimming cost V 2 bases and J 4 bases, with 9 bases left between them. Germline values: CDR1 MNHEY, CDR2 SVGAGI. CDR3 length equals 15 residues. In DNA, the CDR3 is TGTGCCAGCAGTTACGAGCGGAAGTATAATTCACCCCTCCACTTT. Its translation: CASSYERKYNSPLHF.

CDR3 DNA: TGTGCCAGCAGTGGCCTCACCCCTAGCGCGATTAGCACAGATACGCAGTATTTT. It translates to CASSGLTPSAISTDTQYF. J is TRBJ2-3 and V is TRBV6-1, with D possibly being TRBD2 (6 bases). The CDR3 loop spans 18 amino acids. The ends were cut back, 4 bases at V and 0 bases at J, with 20 bases in the middle. Per the germline V gene, CDR1 is MNHNS and CDR2 is SASEGT.

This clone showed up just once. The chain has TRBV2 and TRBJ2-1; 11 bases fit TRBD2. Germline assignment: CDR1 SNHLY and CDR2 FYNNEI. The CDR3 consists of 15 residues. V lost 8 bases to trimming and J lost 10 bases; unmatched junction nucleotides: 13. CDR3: CASGPRGLAASEQFF. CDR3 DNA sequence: TGTGCCAGCGGTCCGAGGGGACTAGCGGCCTCCGAGCAGTTCTTC.

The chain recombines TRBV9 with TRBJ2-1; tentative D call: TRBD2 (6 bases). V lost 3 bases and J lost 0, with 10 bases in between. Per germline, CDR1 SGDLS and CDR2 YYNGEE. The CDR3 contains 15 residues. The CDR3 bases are TGTGCCAGCAGCGCCGGGAGCTACTCCTACAATGAGCAGTTCTTC. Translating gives CASSAGSYSYNEQFF.

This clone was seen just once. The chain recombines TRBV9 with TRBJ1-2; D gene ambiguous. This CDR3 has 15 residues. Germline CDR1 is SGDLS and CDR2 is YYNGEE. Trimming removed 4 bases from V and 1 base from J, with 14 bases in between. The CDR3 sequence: CASSPPGGRNYGYTF. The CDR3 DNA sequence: TGTGCCAGCAGCCCGCCCGGTGGGCGTAACTATGGCTACACCTTC.

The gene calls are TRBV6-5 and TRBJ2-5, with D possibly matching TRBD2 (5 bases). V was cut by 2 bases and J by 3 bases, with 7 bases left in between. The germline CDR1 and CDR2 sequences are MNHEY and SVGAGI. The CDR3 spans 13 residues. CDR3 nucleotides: TGTGCCAGCAGTTACAACGGGGAAGAGACCCAGTACTTC. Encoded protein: CASSYNGEETQYF.

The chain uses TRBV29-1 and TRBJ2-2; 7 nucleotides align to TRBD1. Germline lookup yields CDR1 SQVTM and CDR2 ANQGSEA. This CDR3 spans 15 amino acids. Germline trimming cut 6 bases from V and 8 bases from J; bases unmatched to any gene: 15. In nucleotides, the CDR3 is TGCAGCGTATACCCAAGTGACAGGGTGGGTGGGGAGCTGTTTTTT. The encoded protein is CSVYPSDRVGGELFF.

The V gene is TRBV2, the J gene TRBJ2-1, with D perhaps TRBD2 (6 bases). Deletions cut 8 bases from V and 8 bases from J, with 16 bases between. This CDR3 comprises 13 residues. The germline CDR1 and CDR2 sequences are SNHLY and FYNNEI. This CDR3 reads CASPRDSRDEQFF. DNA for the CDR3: TGTGCCAGCCCCCGGGACTCCCGGGATGAGCAGTTCTTC.

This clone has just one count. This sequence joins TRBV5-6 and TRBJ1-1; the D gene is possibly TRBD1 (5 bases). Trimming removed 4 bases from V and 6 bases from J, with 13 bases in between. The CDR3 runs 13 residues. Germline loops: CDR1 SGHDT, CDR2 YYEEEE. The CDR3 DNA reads TGTGCCAGCAGCCAGACTTGGGGCTCTGAAGCTTTCTTT. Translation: CASSQTWGSEAFF.

CDR3 nucleotide sequence: TGTGCCAGCAGGGGCCCGGGGGAGGGCTACACCTTC. This encodes CASRGPGEGYTF. The chain couples TRBV28 to TRBJ1-2, with D perhaps matching TRBD1 (5 bases). The germline CDR1 and CDR2 sequences are MDHEN and SYDVKM. The V end was cut by 6 bases, the J end by 8 bases, with 13 bases between. The length of the CDR3 is 12 residues.

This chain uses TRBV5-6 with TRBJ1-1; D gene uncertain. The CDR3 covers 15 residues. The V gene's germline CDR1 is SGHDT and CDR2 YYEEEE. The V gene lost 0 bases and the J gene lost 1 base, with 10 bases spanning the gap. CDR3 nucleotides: TGTGCCAGCAGCTTGGTCGGGGTGGGGAACACTGAAGCTTTCTTT. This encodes CASSLVGVGNTEAFF.

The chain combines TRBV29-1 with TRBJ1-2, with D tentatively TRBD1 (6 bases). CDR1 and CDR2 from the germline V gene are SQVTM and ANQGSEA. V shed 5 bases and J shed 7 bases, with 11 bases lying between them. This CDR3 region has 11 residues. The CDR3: CSVFGQPGYTF. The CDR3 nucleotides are TGCAGCGTTTTTGGACAGCCTGGCTACACCTTC.

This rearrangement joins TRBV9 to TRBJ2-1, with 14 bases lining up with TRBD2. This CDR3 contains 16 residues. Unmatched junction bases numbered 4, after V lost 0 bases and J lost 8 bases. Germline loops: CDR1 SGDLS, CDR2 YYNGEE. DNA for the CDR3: TGTGCCAGCAGCGTAGTGGGGACTAGCGGGAGAGATGAGCAGTTCTTC. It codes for CASSVVGTSGRDEQFF.

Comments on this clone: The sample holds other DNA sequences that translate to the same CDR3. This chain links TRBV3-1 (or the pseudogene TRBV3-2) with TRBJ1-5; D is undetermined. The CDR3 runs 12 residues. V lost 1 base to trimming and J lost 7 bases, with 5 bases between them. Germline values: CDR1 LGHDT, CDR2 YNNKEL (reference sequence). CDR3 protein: CASSQGEQPQHF. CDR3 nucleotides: TGTGCCAGCAGCCAAGGTGAGCAGCCCCAGCATTTT.

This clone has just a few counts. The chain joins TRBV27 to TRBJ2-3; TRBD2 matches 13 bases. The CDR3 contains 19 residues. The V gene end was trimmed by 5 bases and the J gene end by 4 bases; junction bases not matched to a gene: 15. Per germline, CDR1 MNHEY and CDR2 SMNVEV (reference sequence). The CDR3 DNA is TGTGCCAGCAGTATCTCACTCGGACTAGCGGGAGAGGTTGCAGATACGCAGTATTTT. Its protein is CASSISLGLAGEVADTQYF.

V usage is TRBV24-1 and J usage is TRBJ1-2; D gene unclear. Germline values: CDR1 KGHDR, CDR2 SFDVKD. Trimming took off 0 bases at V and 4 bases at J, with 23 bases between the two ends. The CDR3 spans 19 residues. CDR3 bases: TGTGCCACCAGTGATTTGCGATTGAGGAGGGCTGACCCGGGCTATGGCTACACCTTC. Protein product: CATSDLRLRRADPGYGYTF.

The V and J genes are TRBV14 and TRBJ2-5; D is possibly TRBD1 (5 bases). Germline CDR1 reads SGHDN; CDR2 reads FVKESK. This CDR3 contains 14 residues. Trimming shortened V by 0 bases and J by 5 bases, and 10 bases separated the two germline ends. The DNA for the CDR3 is TGTGCCAGCAGCCAAGATCTGGCAGGGGAGACCCAGTACTTC. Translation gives CASSQDLAGETQYF.

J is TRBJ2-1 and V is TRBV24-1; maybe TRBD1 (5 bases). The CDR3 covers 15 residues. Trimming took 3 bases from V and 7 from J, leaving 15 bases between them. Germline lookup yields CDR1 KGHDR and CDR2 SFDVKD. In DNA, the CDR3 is TGTGCCACCAGTGATGTTACCAGGGTTCGGAATGAGCAGTTCTTC. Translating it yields CATSDVTRVRNEQFF.

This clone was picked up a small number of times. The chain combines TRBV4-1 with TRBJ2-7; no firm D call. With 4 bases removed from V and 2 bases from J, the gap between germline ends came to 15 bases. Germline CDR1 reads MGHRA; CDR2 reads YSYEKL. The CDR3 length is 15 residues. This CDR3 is CASSPTGDTAYEQYV. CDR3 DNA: TGCGCCAGCAGCCCTACCGGCGACACAGCCTACGAGCAGTACGTC.

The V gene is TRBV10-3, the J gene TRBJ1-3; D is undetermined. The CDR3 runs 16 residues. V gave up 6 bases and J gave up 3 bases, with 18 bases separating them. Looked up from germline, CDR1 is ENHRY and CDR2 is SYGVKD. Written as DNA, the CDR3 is TGTGCCATCAGGGTCACAGAAGGCGCGAGTGGAAACACCATATATTTT. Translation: CAIRVTEGASGNTIYF.